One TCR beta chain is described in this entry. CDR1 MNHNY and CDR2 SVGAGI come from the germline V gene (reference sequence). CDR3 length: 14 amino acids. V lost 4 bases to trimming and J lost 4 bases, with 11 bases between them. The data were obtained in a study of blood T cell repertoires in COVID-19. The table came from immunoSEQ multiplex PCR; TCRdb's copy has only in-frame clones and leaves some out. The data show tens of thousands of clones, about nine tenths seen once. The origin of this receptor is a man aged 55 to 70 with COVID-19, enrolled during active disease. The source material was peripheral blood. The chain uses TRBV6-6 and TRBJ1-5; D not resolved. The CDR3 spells CASSWSSQNQPQHF. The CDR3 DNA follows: TGTGCCAGCAGTTGGTCAAGCCAAAATCAGCCCCAGCATTTT.